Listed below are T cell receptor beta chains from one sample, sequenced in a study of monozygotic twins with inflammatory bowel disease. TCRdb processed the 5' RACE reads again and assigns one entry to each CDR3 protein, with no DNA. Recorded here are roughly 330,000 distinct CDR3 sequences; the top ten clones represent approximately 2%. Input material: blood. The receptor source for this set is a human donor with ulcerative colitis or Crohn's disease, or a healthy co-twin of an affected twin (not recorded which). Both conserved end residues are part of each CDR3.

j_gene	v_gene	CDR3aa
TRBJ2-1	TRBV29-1	CSGGQGNEGEQFF
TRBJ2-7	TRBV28	CAITRPGQGAYEQYF
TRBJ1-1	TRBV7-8	CASSLREGQTREAFF
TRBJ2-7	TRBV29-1	CSVGISYEQYF
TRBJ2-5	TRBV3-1	CASSQVVRVQETQYF
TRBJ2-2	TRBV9	CASSVLAGGPWNTGELFF
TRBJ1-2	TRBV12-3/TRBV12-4	CASSYGTHNYGYTF
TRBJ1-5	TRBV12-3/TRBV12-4	CASSPRVRQPQHF
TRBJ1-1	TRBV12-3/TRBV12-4	CASSWTEGGTEAFF
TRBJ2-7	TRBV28	CASSFGGGSREQYF
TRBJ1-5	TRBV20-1	CSARDLLSYQPQHF
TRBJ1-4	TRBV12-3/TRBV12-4	CASKLSGVDEKLFF
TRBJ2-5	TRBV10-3	CAISEAHKQETQYF
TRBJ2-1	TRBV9	CASSTQSPNNEQFF
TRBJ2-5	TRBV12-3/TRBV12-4	CASSFLREDPQETQYF
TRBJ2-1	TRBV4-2	CASSQGITGLAGPSYNEQFF
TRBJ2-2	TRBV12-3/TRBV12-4	CASSLWTGLTGELFF
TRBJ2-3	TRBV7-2	CASSLQGREDTQYF
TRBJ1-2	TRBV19	CASSYPGQSNYGYTF
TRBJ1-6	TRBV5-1	CASSPSTASYNSPLHF
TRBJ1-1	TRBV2	CASSGAVNTEAFF
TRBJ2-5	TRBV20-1	CSAENNRGRAETQYF
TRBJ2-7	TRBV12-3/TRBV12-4	CASSPEPPSYEQYF
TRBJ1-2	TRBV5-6	CASSYRGNNYGYTF
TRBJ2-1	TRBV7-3	CASSPVGKDMEQFF
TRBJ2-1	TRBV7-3	CASSLSRGPPHNEQFF
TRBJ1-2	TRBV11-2	CASSLVGQVITYTF
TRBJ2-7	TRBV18	CASSVSGGESYEQYF
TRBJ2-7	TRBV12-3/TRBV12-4	CASSLSGVPYEQYF
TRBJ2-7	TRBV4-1	CASSQVGTSGSYEQYF
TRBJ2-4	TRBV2	CASSDVVAKNIQYF
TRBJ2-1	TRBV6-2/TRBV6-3	CASSLRPRTYNEQFF
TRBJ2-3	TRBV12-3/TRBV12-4	CASSLGGGPSFRTDTQYF
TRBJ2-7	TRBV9	CASSVVPNPYEQYF
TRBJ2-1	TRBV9	CASSPYLASRPTEQFF
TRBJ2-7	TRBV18	CASSPEEAYEQYF
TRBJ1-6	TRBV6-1	CASSLPSRDRARELLHF
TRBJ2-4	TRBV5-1	CASSPWDRKDIQYF
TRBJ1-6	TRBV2	CASRPRQGDDSPLHF
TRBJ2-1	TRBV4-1	CASQLSGRHHNEQFF
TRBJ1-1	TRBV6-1	CASSPNRQGSNTEAFF
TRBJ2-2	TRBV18	CASSPDRGYTNTGELFF
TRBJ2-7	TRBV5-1	CASSWEFGDLTYEQYF
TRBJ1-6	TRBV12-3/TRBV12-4	CASQEKGARNSPLHF
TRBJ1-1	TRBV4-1	CASSQVVHLNTEAFF
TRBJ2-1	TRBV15	CATSKPVTSEHEQFF
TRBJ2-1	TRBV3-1	CASSRRGPGTSINEQFF
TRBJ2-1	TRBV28	CASRTPGLAGNNEQFF
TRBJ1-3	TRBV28	CASSSPPAAGNTIYF
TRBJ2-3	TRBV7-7	CASSFEGGPGDTQYF
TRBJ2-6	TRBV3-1	CASSPPSGSGANVLTF
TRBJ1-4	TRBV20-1	CSARRSFNEKLFF
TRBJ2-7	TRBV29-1	CSVEGQGKTEQYF
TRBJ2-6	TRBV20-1	CSARTGNSGANVLTF
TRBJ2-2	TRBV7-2	CASSSQAGWNTGELFF
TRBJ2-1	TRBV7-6	CASSSGLDNEQFF